This entry lists 3 T cell receptor beta chains sequenced from one sample in a study of blood T cell repertoires in COVID-19. TCRdb's table, derived via immunoSEQ multiplex PCR, lists solely in-frame clones and lacks some. The sample carries fewer than 130,000 clones, 72% recorded once. The sequenced sample was peripheral blood. Source of these receptors: a woman aged 55 to 70 with acute or convalescent COVID-19.

As to this clone: Other DNA sequences within the sample encode an identical CDR3. The rearrangement links TRBV2 to TRBJ2-7; 8 bases align to TRBD1. Looked up from germline, CDR1 is SNHLY and CDR2 is FYNNEI. The CDR3 runs 12 residues. V lost 6 bases and J lost 6; bases outside the gene matches: 4. CDR3 DNA sequence: TGTGCCAGCAGCGGAACAGGGGGCGAGCAGTACTTC. It yields the protein CASSGTGGEQYF.

The J gene is TRBJ2-1, the V gene TRBV5-4, with D unresolved. This CDR3 spans 15 amino acids. V was clipped by 3 bases and J by 6 bases, with 16 bases between them. Germline V lookup: CDR1 SGHNT, CDR2 YYREEE (reference sequence). The CDR3 DNA reads TGTGCCAGCAGCTCCATGGGTCAGGTCTTCAATGAGCAGTTCTTC. Residues: CASSSMGQVFNEQFF.

The V gene is TRBV7-2, the J gene TRBJ2-3, with 8 bases identical to TRBD1. The trim removed 5 bases at V and 3 bases at J, leaving 10 bases unmatched. CDR1 is SGHTA and CDR2 is FQGNSA in the germline V gene. CDR3 length: 16 amino acids. CDR3 loop: CASSPGRTGSTDTQYF. The DNA of the CDR3 is TGTGCCAGCAGCCCCGGGCGGACAGGGTCGACAGATACGCAGTATTTT.